This TCR beta chain was recorded in a study of vaccination and CD4 T cells after COVID-19. This clonotype was detected a few times. Its target is not known. At one boundary the junction diverges from the germline segment, which might be a read error. Whole-study findings and limits: Post-vaccination, and not before, a median 86.3% of reactive clones appeared in convalescent patients.

Regarding treatment: approximately nine-day PBMC culture with coronavirus spike peptide pools or control peptides (ViraFEST assay). CD4+ T cells that had been cultured provided DNA sequenced with the Oncomine TCR Beta short-read assay. TCRdb processed the PCR reads anew with MiXCR; each CDR3 protein has one entry. The repertoire includes some 10,000 distinct CDR3 sequences, 58% of them detected once, and approximately 20% sits in the top ten. The CDR3 contains 13 residues. Looked up from germline, CDR1 is SGHDT and CDR2 is YYEEEE. The sample comprised CD4+ T cells from blood, cultured in vitro. The rearrangement links TRBV5-6 to TRBJ1-2; 7 bases match TRBD1. The TCR was taken from a human donor who had recovered from COVID-19. The CDR3, as DNA: TGTGCCAGCAGCTCCGACAGGGTTCAGATGATTTACTTC. It is translated as CASSSDRVQMIYF.